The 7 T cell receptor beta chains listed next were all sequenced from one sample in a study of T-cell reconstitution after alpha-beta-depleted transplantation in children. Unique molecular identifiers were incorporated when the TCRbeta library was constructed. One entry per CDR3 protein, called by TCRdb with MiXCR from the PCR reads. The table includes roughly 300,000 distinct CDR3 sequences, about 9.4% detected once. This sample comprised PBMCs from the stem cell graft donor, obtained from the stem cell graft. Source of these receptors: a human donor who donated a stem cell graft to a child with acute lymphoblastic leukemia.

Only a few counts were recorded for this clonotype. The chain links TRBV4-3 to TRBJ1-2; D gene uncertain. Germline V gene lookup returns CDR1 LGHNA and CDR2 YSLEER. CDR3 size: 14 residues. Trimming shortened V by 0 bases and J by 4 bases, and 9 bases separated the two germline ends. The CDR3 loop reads CASSQDRYGYGYTF. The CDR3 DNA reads TGCGCCAGCAGCCAAGATAGGTATGGCTATGGCTACACCTTC.

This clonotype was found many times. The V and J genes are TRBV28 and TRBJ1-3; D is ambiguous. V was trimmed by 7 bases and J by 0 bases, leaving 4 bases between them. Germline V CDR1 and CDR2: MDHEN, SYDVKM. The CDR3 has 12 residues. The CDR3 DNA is TGTGCCAGCATCAACTCTGGAAACACCATATATTTT. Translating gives CASINSGNTIYF. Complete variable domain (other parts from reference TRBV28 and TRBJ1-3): DVKVTQSSRYLVKRTGEKVFLECVQDMDHENMFWYRQDPGLGLRLIYFSYDVKMKEKGDIPEGYSVSREKKERFSLILESASTNQTSMYLCASINSGNTIYFGEGSWLTVV.

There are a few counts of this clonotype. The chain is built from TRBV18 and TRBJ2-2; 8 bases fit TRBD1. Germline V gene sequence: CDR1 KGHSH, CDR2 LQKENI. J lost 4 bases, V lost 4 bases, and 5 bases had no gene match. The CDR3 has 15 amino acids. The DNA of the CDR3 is TGTGCCAGCTCACAAACAGGGGGTCGCACCGGGGAGCTGTTTTTT. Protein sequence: CASSQTGGRTGELFF.

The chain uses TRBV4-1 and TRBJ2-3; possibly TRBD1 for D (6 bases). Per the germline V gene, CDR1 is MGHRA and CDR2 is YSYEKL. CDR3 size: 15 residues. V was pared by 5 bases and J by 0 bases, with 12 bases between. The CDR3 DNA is TGCGCCAGCAGCATCTACAGGGTCAGCACAGATACGCAGTATTTT. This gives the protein CASSIYRVSTDTQYF.

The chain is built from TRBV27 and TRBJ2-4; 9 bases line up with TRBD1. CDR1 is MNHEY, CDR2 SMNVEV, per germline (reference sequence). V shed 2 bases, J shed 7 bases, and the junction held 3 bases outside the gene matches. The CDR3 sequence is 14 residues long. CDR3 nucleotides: TGTGCCAGCAGTTTAAGTGGACAGGGGAACATTCAGTACTTC. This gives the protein CASSLSGQGNIQYF.

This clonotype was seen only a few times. CDR3 sequence (DNA): TGTGCCAGCAGCCAAGGGTTTGCGGGGGAGCTGTTTTTT. It codes for CASSQGFAGELFF. The rearrangement uses TRBV14 and TRBJ2-2; D not resolved. Germline values: CDR1 SGHDN, CDR2 FVKESK. This CDR3 is built from 13 residues. V gave up 1 base and J gave up 8 bases, with 8 bases separating them.

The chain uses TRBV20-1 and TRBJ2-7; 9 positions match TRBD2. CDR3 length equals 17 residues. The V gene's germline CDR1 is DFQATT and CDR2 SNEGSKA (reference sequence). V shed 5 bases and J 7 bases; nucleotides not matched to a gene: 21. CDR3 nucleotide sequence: TGCAGTGCTCCCCCCTGGGCGGGAGGGCCTAGGGATAGGGAGCAGTACTTC. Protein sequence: CSAPPWAGGPRDREQYF.